This is a list of T cell receptor beta chains from one sample in a study of T cells in localized non-small cell lung cancer. Using immunoSEQ multiplex PCR, the repertoire was profiled, and TCRdb retains in-frame clones only, with some absent. The table has tens of thousands of clones, approximately 90% seen once; the top ten hold 22%. Sequenced material: PBMCs, taken before any cancer treatment. These receptor sequences come from a man aged 40 to 70 with stage II squamous cell lung carcinoma. Each CDR3 is given with its conserved first and last residue. The order of the fields is J gene, V gene, clone size, D gene, CDR3 DNA, CDR3 protein. The D gene is left open where the match is weak. Clone size, where shown, is once, few, many, or a class for clones that have expanded.

J gene: TRBJ1-2
V gene: TRBV2
clone size: few
D gene: TRBD1
CDR3 DNA: TGTGCCAGCAGTAGTTACCGGGACAGGGGGCGAGGCTACACCTTC
CDR3 protein: CASSSYRDRGRGYTF

J gene: TRBJ2-6
V gene: TRBV4-2
clone size: .
D gene: .
CDR3 DNA: TGTGCCAGCAGCCCATATAGGAGAGGTAGGAGGTCTGGGGCCAACGTCCTGACTTTC
CDR3 protein: CASSPYRRGRRSGANVLTF

J gene: TRBJ2-7
V gene: TRBV6-5
clone size: .
D gene: .
CDR3 DNA: TGTGCCAGCAGTTACCTAAGGGGGAGCTCCTACGAGCAGTACTTC
CDR3 protein: CASSYLRGSSYEQYF

J gene: TRBJ2-5
V gene: TRBV30
clone size: once
D gene: .
CDR3 DNA: TGTGCCTGGAGTTTTCGAGAGACCCAGTACTTC
CDR3 protein: CAWSFRETQYF

J gene: TRBJ1-6
V gene: TRBV10-3
clone size: .
D gene: .
CDR3 DNA: TGTGCCATCAGTGATAGAGGTGGGGCCAGCTCCTATAATTCACCCCTCCACTTT
CDR3 protein: CAISDRGGASSYNSPLHF

J gene: TRBJ2-1
V gene: TRBV12-5
clone size: .
D gene: TRBD2
CDR3 DNA: TGTGCTAGTGGTTTGCCGGGACTAGCGAGCTCCTACAATGAGCAGTTCTTC
CDR3 protein: CASGLPGLASSYNEQFF

J gene: TRBJ2-2
V gene: TRBV5-6
clone size: .
D gene: .
CDR3 DNA: TGTGCCAGCAGCTTTGTACCCGGGACCTCATGGAGCACCGGGGAGCTGTTTTTT
CDR3 protein: CASSFVPGTSWSTGELFF

J gene: TRBJ2-4
V gene: TRBV27
clone size: once
D gene: .
CDR3 DNA: TGTGCCAGCAGCAACGGACAGTTGTCCATAGCCAAAAACATTCAGTACTTC
CDR3 protein: CASSNGQLSIAKNIQYF

J gene: TRBJ2-7
V gene: TRBV19
clone size: .
D gene: .
CDR3 DNA: TGTGCCAGTAGTATCAGTCCGGGCTCCTACGAGCAGTACTTC
CDR3 protein: CASSISPGSYEQYF

J gene: TRBJ2-1
V gene: TRBV7-2
clone size: .
D gene: TRBD2
CDR3 DNA: TGTGCCAGCAGCTTAGAGGGGACTAGCGGGAGGTATTTGAATGAGCAGTTCTTC
CDR3 protein: CASSLEGTSGRYLNEQFF

J gene: TRBJ1-6
V gene: TRBV6-1
clone size: .
D gene: TRBD1
CDR3 DNA: TGTGCCACACTCCGGGACAGGGTTTCACCCCTCCACTTT
CDR3 protein: CATLRDRVSPLHF

J gene: TRBJ2-1
V gene: TRBV14
clone size: .
D gene: TRBD2
CDR3 DNA: TGTGCCAGCAGCCAATCGATAGCGGGAAGGAAGTTCTTC
CDR3 protein: CASSQSIAGRKFF

J gene: TRBJ1-5
V gene: TRBV7-2
clone size: .
D gene: TRBD1
CDR3 DNA: TGTGCCAGCAGCTTAGCGCAGGGGGCTGAGCAGCCCCAGCATTTT
CDR3 protein: CASSLAQGAEQPQHF

J gene: TRBJ2-7
V gene: TRBV19
clone size: .
D gene: .
CDR3 DNA: TGTGCCACCACAGGTCCGGGGTCCTACGAGCAGTACTTC
CDR3 protein: CATTGPGSYEQYF

J gene: TRBJ2-3
V gene: TRBV11-2
clone size: .
D gene: .
CDR3 DNA: TGTGCCAGCAGCTTGGGGGATACGCAGTATTTT
CDR3 protein: CASSLGDTQYF

J gene: TRBJ1-2
V gene: TRBV19
clone size: .
D gene: .
CDR3 DNA: TGTGCCAGTAGTATTGGGTTGGACACCTTCTATGGCTACACCTTC
CDR3 protein: CASSIGLDTFYGYTF

J gene: TRBJ2-3
V gene: TRBV18
clone size: .
D gene: .
CDR3 DNA: TGTGCCAGCTCACCGATCCTCGCCGGTCCTCACAACACAGATACGCAGTATTTT
CDR3 protein: CASSPILAGPHNTDTQYF

J gene: TRBJ2-5
V gene: TRBV7-2
clone size: .
D gene: .
CDR3 DNA: TGTGCCAGCAGCTTAGTAGGAGGGAGCCTAGAGACCCAGTACTTC
CDR3 protein: CASSLVGGSLETQYF

J gene: TRBJ2-5
V gene: TRBV5-6
clone size: .
D gene: .
CDR3 DNA: TGTGCCAGCAGCTTCTTCACGATCGAGGCAGAGACCCAGTACTTC
CDR3 protein: CASSFFTIEAETQYF

J gene: TRBJ2-7
V gene: TRBV18
clone size: .
D gene: .
CDR3 DNA: TGTGCCAGCTCACCGAATCCGGGAAGGTACGAGCAGTACTTC
CDR3 protein: CASSPNPGRYEQYF

J gene: TRBJ2-2
V gene: TRBV5-1
clone size: .
D gene: .
CDR3 DNA: TGCGCCAGCAGCTTGGACGGTCCAACCGCCGGGGAGCTGTTTTTT
CDR3 protein: CASSLDGPTAGELFF

J gene: TRBJ2-7
V gene: TRBV7-9
clone size: .
D gene: TRBD2
CDR3 DNA: TGTGCCAGCAGCTTAGCGGAAGGCGGGAGGGCCCACGAGCAGTACTTC
CDR3 protein: CASSLAEGGRAHEQYF

J gene: TRBJ2-7
V gene: TRBV18
clone size: .
D gene: .
CDR3 DNA: TGTGCCAGCTCACCCCTCTCAGCAGGGTTAGGTCACGAGCAGTACTTC
CDR3 protein: CASSPLSAGLGHEQYF